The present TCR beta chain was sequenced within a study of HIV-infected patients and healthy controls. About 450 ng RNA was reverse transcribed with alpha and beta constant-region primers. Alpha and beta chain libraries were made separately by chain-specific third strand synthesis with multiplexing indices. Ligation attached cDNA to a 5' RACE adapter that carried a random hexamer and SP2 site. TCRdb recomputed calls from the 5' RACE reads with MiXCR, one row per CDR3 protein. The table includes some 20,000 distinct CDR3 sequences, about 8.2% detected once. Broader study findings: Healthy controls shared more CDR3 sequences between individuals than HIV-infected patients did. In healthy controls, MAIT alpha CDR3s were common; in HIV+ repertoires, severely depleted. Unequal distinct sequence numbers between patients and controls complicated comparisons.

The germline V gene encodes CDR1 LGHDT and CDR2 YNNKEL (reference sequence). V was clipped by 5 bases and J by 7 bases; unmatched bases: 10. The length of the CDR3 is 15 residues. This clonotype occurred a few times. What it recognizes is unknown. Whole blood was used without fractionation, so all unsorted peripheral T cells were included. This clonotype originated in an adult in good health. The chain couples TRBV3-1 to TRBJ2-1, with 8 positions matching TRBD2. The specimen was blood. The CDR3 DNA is TGTGCCAGCAGCGTCTTTAGCGGGATAGGAAATGAGCAGTTCTTC. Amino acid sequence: CASSVFSGIGNEQFF.